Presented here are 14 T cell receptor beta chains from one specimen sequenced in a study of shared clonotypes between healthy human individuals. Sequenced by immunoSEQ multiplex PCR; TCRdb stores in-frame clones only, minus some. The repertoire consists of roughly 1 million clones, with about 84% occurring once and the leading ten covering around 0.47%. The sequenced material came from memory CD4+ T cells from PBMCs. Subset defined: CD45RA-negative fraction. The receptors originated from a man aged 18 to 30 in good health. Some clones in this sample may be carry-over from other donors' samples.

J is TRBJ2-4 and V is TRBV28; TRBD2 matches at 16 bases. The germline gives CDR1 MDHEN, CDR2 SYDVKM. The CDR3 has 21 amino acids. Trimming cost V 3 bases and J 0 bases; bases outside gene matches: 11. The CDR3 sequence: CASSFDYYGTSGRGAKNIQYF. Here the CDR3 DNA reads TGTGCCAGCAGTTTTGATTACTACGGGACTAGCGGGAGGGGAGCCAAAAACATTCAGTACTTC.

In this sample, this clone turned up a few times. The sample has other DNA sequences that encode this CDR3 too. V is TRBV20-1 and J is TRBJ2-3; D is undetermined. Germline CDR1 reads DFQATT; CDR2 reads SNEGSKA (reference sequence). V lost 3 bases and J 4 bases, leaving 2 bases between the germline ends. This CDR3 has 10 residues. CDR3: CSASSDTQYF. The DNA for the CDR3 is TGCAGTGCTAGCTCAGATACGCAGTATTTT.

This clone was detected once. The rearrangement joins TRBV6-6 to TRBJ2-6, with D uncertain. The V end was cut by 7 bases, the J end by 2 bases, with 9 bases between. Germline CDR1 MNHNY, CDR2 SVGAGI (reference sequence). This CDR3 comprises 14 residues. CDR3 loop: CASTNTAGANVLTF. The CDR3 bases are TGTGCCAGCACCAATACTGCTGGGGCCAACGTCCTGACTTTC.

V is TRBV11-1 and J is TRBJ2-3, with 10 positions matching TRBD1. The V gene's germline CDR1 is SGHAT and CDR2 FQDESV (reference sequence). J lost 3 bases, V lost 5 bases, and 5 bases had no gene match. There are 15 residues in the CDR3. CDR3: CASSTRDRGTDTQYF. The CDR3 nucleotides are TGTGCCAGCAGCACCCGGGACAGGGGAACAGATACGCAGTATTTT.

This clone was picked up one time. For the CDR3, the DNA is TGCGCCAGCAGCTCCCACGGGGTTGGGGTCGAAAAACTGTTTTTT. Amino acids: CASSSHGVGVEKLFF. The chain carries TRBV4-3 and TRBJ1-4; D ambiguous. Germline V gene lookup returns CDR1 LGHNA and CDR2 YSLEER. The V end was cut by 5 bases, the J end by 8 bases, with 18 bases between. The CDR3 is made up of 15 amino acids.

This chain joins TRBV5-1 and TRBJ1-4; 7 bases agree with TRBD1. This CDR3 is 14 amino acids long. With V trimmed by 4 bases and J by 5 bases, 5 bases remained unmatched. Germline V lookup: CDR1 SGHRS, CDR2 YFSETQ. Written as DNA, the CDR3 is TGCGCCAGCAGCCCGACGACAGGGAATGAAAAACTGTTTTTT. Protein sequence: CASSPTTGNEKLFF. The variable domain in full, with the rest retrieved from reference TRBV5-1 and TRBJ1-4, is KAGVTQTPRYLIKTRGQQVTLSCSPISGHRSVSWYQQTPGQGLQFLFEYFSETQRNKGNFPGRFSGRQFSNSRSEMNVSTLELGDSALYLCASSPTTGNEKLFFGSGTQLSVL.

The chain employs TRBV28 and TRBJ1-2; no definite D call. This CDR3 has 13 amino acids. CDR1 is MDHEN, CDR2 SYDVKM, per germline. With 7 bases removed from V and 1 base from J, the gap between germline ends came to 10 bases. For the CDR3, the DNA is TGTGCCAGCAATCGAGGTTATAACTATGGCTACACCTTC. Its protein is CASNRGYNYGYTF.

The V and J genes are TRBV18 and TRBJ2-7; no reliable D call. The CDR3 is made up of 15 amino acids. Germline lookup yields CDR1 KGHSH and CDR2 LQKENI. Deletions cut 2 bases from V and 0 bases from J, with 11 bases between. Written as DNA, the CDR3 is TGTGCCAGCTCACCATCGACCGGAACCTCCTACGAGCAGTACTTC. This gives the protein CASSPSTGTSYEQYF.

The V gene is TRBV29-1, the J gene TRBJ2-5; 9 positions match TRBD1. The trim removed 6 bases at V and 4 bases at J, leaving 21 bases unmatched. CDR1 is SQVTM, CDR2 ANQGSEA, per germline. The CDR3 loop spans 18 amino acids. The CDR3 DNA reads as TGCAGCGTGCCAAGTTTGGGACAGGGTTCGGGGGTCGGAGAGACCCAGTACTTC. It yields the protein CSVPSLGQGSGVGETQYF.

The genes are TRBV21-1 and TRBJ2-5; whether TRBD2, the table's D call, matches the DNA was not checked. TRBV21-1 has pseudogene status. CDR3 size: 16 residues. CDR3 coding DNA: TGTGCCAGCAGCAAAGAGCGGGCCTTCGGCCAAGAGACCCAGTACTTC. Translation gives CASSKERAFGQETQYF.

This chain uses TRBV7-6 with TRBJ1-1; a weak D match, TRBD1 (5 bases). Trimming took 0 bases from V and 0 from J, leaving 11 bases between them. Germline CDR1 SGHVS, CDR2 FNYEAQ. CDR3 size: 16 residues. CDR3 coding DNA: TGTGCCAGCAGCTTAGCACCGGGCAGGGTGAACACTGAAGCTTTCTTT. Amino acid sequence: CASSLAPGRVNTEAFF.

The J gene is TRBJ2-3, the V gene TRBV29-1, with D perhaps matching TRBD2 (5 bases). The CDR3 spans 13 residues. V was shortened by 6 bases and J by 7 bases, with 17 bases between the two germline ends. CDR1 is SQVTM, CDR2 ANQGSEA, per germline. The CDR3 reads CSVGEWGSYTQYF. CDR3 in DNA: TGCAGCGTCGGGGAGTGGGGTTCGTATACGCAGTATTTT.

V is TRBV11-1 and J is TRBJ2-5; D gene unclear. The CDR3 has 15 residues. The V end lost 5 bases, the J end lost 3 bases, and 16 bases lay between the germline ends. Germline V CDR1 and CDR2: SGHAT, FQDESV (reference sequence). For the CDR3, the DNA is TGTGCCAGCAGCCCGGCTCTGTTTGGTGAAGAGACCCAGTACTTC. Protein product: CASSPALFGEETQYF.

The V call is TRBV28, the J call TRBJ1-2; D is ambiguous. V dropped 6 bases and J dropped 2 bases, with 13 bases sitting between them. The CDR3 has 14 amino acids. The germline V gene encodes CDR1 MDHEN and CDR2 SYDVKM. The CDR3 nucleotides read TGTGCCAGCAGGAACAGTGGGCGGAACTATGGCTACACCTTC. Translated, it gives CASRNSGRNYGYTF.